A selection of T cell receptor beta chains follows, all from one sample in a study of human T cells and chemical hapten exposure. TCRdb reprocessed the RACE reads via MiXCR and lists one record per CDR3 protein. The data show tens of thousands of distinct CDR3 sequences, about 6.7% seen once. The source was whole blood, collected in connection with sensitization to the hapten diphenylcyclopropenone (DPC). These receptors all come from a woman younger than 45 with alopecia areata. Some clones in this sample may be carry-over from other donors' samples. Both conserved end residues are part of each CDR3. Each record gives: J gene, V gene, D gene, clone size, CDR3 protein, CDR3 DNA. A D gene is named only where the DNA matches it firmly. For some rows the clone size is stated as once, few or many, or as a class when expanded; others skip it.

TRBJ2-1 TRBV20-1 NA many CSARDGGGEVGEQFF TGCAGTGCTAGAGATGGGGGAGGTGAAGTGGGTGAGCAGTTCTTC
TRBJ1-4 TRBV2 TRBD1 many CASNLQTGGYEKLFF TGTGCCAGCAACCTACAAACAGGGGGTTATGAAAAACTGTTTTTT
TRBJ2-3 TRBV9 NA many CASSGKDLADTQYF TGTGCCAGCAGCGGTAAAGATTTGGCGGATACGCAGTATTTT
TRBJ2-5 TRBV6-6 TRBD1 many CASSYPSGDRSRETQYF TGTGCCAGCAGTTACCCCTCGGGGGACAGGTCTAGGGAGACCCAGTACTTC
TRBJ2-3 TRBV14 NA few CASSPVQGLGTDTQYF TGTGCCAGCAGCCCCGTTCAAGGCCTAGGCACAGATACGCAGTATTTT
TRBJ2-6 TRBV7-9 NA many CASSRAGDSGANVLTF TGTGCCAGCAGCAGAGCCGGGGACTCTGGGGCCAACGTCCTGACTTTC
TRBJ2-3 TRBV6-5 TRBD2 many CASSYLGTTTDTQYF TGTGCCAGCAGTTATTTGGGGACTACTACAGATACGCAGTATTTT
TRBJ2-2 TRBV10-3 TRBD2 many CALAGDLLTGELFF TGTGCACTAGCGGGGGATCTCCTGACCGGGGAGCTGTTTTTT
TRBJ2-5 TRBV25-1 NA many CASSDNSQETQYF TGTGCCAGCAGTGATAACTCCCAAGAGACCCAGTACTTC
TRBJ2-3 TRBV2 NA many CASSGGGTVTDTQYF TGTGCCAGCAGTGGCGGCGGGACCGTGACAGATACGCAGTATTTT
TRBJ1-1 TRBV6-5 NA many CASSYSAVMNTEAFF TGTGCCAGCAGTTATAGCGCGGTGATGAACACTGAAGCTTTCTTT
TRBJ2-3 TRBV20-1 TRBD2 many CGIAGNTDTQYF TGCGGAATAGCGGGGAACACAGATACGCAGTATTTT
TRBJ1-1 TRBV29-1 NA NA CSVEESMGGVTSEAFF TGCAGCGTTGAGGAAAGTATGGGAGGGGTTACTTCTGAAGCTTTCTTT
TRBJ1-1 TRBV29-1 NA many CSVGNQNTEAFF TGCAGCGTGGGGAACCAGAACACTGAAGCTTTCTTT
TRBJ1-4 TRBV12-3/TRBV12-4 NA many CASSSNREKLFF TGTGCCAGCAGTTCGAACAGGGAAAAACTGTTTTTT
TRBJ2-5 TRBV19 TRBD1 few CASSKGGQGPATQYF TGTGCCAGTAGTAAGGGAGGACAGGGCCCAGCGACCCAGTACTTC
TRBJ2-5 TRBV20-1 TRBD2 many CSARSGGARETQYF TGCAGTGCTCGGAGCGGGGGGGCCCGGGAGACCCAGTACTTC
TRBJ1-1 TRBV6-5 TRBD1 NA CASRRQGKAFF TGTGCCAGCAGGCGACAGGGGAAAGCTTTCTTT
TRBJ2-5 TRBV12-3/TRBV12-4 TRBD1 many CASSHLEAGGEVWETQYF TGTGCCAGCAGTCACCTCGAGGCAGGGGGAGAGGTCTGGGAGACCCAGTACTTC
TRBJ2-1 TRBV14 NA many CASSQIGGYNEQFF TGTGCCAGCAGCCAAATTGGGGGCTACAATGAGCAGTTCTTC
TRBJ1-5 TRBV2 NA many CASTVVDSNQPQHF TGTGCCAGCACTGTGGTTGATAGCAATCAGCCCCAGCATTTT
TRBJ2-5 TRBV5-1 NA many CASSGRDQETQYF TGCGCCAGCAGCGGTAGGGACCAAGAGACCCAGTACTTC
TRBJ2-3 TRBV29-1 NA many CSGSPSTDTQYF TGCAGCGGCAGCCCTAGCACAGATACGCAGTATTTT
TRBJ2-5 TRBV5-1 TRBD2 many CASSLATSGRATQYF TGCGCCAGCAGCTTGGCGACTAGCGGCCGGGCGACCCAGTACTTC
TRBJ1-1 TRBV5-1 NA NA CASSLERGSTEAFF TGCGCCAGCAGCTTGGAACGGGGTAGCACTGAAGCTTTCTTT
TRBJ1-5 TRBV20-1 TRBD1 few CSAGQGNQPQHF TGCAGTGCTGGACAGGGAAATCAGCCCCAGCATTTT
TRBJ2-6 TRBV2 NA many CASRKENLAGANVLTF TGTGCCAGCAGGAAGGAGAACTTGGCCGGGGCCAACGTCCTGACTTTC
TRBJ1-1 TRBV12-3/TRBV12-4 NA many CASSPQGRANTEAFF TGTGCCAGCAGTCCACAGGGACGGGCGAACACTGAAGCTTTCTTT
TRBJ1-3 TRBV12-3/TRBV12-4 NA many CASSFSEFGNTIYF TGTGCCAGCAGTTTTAGCGAATTTGGAAACACCATATATTTT
TRBJ2-5 TRBV5-4 TRBD2 few CASSQGLAGQETQYF TGTGCCAGCAGCCAAGGACTAGCGGGGCAAGAGACCCAGTACTTC
TRBJ1-6 TRBV3-1 NA NA CASRPSTGDNSPLHF TGTGCCAGCAGGCCAAGCACAGGAGATAATTCACCCCTCCACTTT
TRBJ2-3 TRBV6-5 NA many CASSQGDTQYF TGTGCCAGCAGTCAGGGAGATACGCAGTATTTT
TRBJ2-7 TRBV12-3/TRBV12-4 NA many CASSLMSGNRYEQYF TGTGCCAGCAGTTTGATGTCAGGGAACCGCTACGAGCAGTACTTC
TRBJ2-7 TRBV12-3/TRBV12-4 TRBD2 many CASRRTSGGYEQYF TGTGCCAGCAGGAGGACTAGCGGGGGCTACGAGCAGTACTTC
TRBJ2-7 TRBV4-2 NA few CASSQDSGSPLEQYF TGTGCCAGCAGCCAAGATTCAGGTTCTCCCCTCGAGCAGTACTTC
TRBJ2-5 TRBV3-1 NA few CASSQDRERRPLTSSPYF TGTGCCAGCAGCCAAGACAGGGAGCGGCGGCCCCTTACTAGCAGTCCGTACTTC
TRBJ1-6 TRBV7-9 TRBD1 many CASSPGQGNYNSPLHF TGTGCCAGCAGCCCCGGACAGGGGAACTATAATTCACCCCTCCACTTT
TRBJ2-5 TRBV7-2 NA many CASSLGQGTSQETQYF TGTGCCAGCAGCTTAGGACAGGGGACTAGCCAAGAGACCCAGTACTTC
TRBJ2-3 TRBV20-1 TRBD1 many CSALTGARDTQYF TGCAGTGCACTGACAGGGGCCAGGGATACGCAGTATTTT
TRBJ1-5 TRBV7-2 TRBD1 few CASSLRALGQGSQPQHF TGTGCCAGCAGCTTAAGGGCCCTGGGACAGGGCTCTCAGCCCCAGCATTTT
TRBJ2-5 TRBV20-1 TRBD2 many CSAGLAGQETQYF TGCAGTGCAGGACTAGCCGGGCAAGAGACCCAGTACTTC
TRBJ2-3 TRBV5-4 NA many CASSLAASTPTDTQYF TGTGCCAGCAGCTTGGCCGCGAGCACCCCCACAGATACGCAGTATTTT
TRBJ2-3 TRBV10-1 TRBD2 NA CASSESTASGVSTDTQYF TGCGCCAGCAGTGAGTCGACGGCTAGCGGGGTTAGCACAGATACGCAGTATTTT
TRBJ1-5 TRBV6-1 TRBD1 many CASSIDRGNQPQHF TGTGCCAGCAGTATCGACAGGGGGAATCAGCCCCAGCATTTT
TRBJ1-1 TRBV27 NA NA CASSLQSGGVGVNTEAFF TGTGCCAGCAGTTTACAAAGTGGGGGGGTCGGGGTGAACACTGAAGCTTTCTTT
TRBJ1-2 TRBV24-1 NA few CATSVAVYTF TGTGCCACCAGTGTGGCAGTCTACACCTTC